The 17 T cell receptor beta chains below come from one sample, sequenced in a study of vaccination and CD4 T cells after COVID-19. Sample treatment: roughly nine-day PBMC culture with coronavirus spike peptide pools or control peptides (ViraFEST assay). Harvesting of the unexposed donor's CD4+ T cells predated the COVID-19 pandemic (2011-2018). Sequenced with the Oncomine TCR Beta short-read assay was DNA taken from cultured CD4+ T cells. Researchers extracted genomic DNA from CD4+ T cells that had been cultured. TCRdb fed the PCR reads into MiXCR, producing one record per CDR3 protein. The sample lists some 10,000 distinct CDR3 sequences; more than 30% were seen once. These receptors have no known antigen. Material: CD4+ T cells from blood, cultured in vitro. All receptors come from a human donor in good health.

The table lists this clonotype with a few counts. The V call is TRBV6-1, the J call TRBJ2-2; D may be TRBD1 (6 bases). The germline gives CDR1 MNHNS, CDR2 SASEGT. The V and J ends lost 6 bases and 1 base respectively, with 9 bases between them. The CDR3 is 14 residues long. CDR3 sequence reads: CASRTGQNTGELFF. The DNA of the CDR3 is TGTGCCAGCAGAACGGGACAGAACACCGGGGAGCTGTTTTTT.

This clonotype was counted between two and nine times. The chain joins TRBV20-1 to TRBJ2-6; D ambiguous. CDR1 is DFQATT, CDR2 SNEGSKA, per germline (reference sequence). Trimming shortened V by 7 bases and J by 0 bases, and 10 bases separated the two germline ends. The CDR3 covers 14 residues. The CDR3 protein is CSGVSSSGANVLTF. DNA for the CDR3: TGCAGTGGAGTTAGCAGCTCTGGGGCCAACGTCCTGACTTTC.

In this sample, this clonotype turned up a few times. CDR3 protein: CASRPQAINTGELFF. The DNA for the CDR3 is TGTGCCAGCAGGCCACAGGCTATCAACACCGGGGAGCTGTTTTTT. This rearrangement joins TRBV6-4 to TRBJ2-2; D possibly corresponds to TRBD1 (5 bases). The CDR3 runs 15 residues. Germline CDR1 reads MRHNA; CDR2 reads SNTAGT. Trimming left V 6 bases short and J 2 bases short, with 13 bases between.

This clonotype was picked up a small number of times. The chain uses TRBV28 and TRBJ1-1; 8 nucleotides line up with TRBD1. The CDR3 consists of 15 residues. Per germline, CDR1 MDHEN and CDR2 SYDVKM. V gave up 5 bases and J gave up 5 bases; unmatched junction bases: 10. CDR3 amino acids: CASSDMTGDGTEAFF. As DNA, the CDR3 is TGTGCCAGCAGTGACATGACAGGGGATGGAACTGAAGCTTTCTTT.

V and J are TRBV27 and TRBJ2-5, with 8 bases matching TRBD2. This CDR3 region has 14 residues. Germline values: CDR1 MNHEY, CDR2 SMNVEV (reference sequence). The junction had 2 bases not matched to a gene; V was cut back by 1 base and J by 4 bases. The CDR3 loop reads CASSLYGGGETQYF. The CDR3 coding sequence is TGTGCCAGCAGTTTATACGGGGGGGGAGAGACCCAGTACTTC.

This clonotype was counted between two and nine times. This chain connects TRBV24-1 to TRBJ2-3; D possibly corresponds to TRBD1 (5 bases). The CDR3 contains 16 residues. Germline V gene data show CDR1 as KGHDR and CDR2 as SFDVKD. Trimming took off 4 bases at V and 1 base at J, with 14 bases between the two ends. This CDR3 reads CATSDIQVSRTDTQYF. CDR3 nucleotides: TGTGCCACCAGTGACATACAGGTTTCGCGCACAGATACGCAGTATTTT.

This clonotype was seen a few times. The V call is TRBV14, the J call TRBJ2-1; D is undetermined. The CDR3 is made up of 11 amino acids. Germline CDR1 is SGHDN and CDR2 is FVKESK. V was shortened by 8 bases and J by 3 bases, with 5 bases between the two germline ends. DNA for the CDR3: TGTGCCAGCTCTAGCTACAATGAGCAGTTCTTC. Translation: CASSSYNEQFF. Together with reference TRBV14 and TRBJ2-1, the CDR3 gives the full variable domain: EAGVTQFPSHSVIEKGQTVTLRCDPISGHDNLYWYRRVMGKEIKFLLHFVKESKQDESGMPNNRFLAERTGGTYSTLKVQPAELEDSGVYFCASSSYNEQFFGPGTRLTVL.

This clonotype was seen a handful of times. The V call is TRBV28, the J call TRBJ2-1; TRBD1 or TRBD2 may be the D gene (5 bases each). Trimming shortened V by 5 bases and J by 1 base, and 18 bases separated the two germline ends. Germline V CDR1 and CDR2: MDHEN, SYDVKM. The CDR3 runs 17 residues. The DNA of the CDR3 is TGTGCCAGCAGTACCTCCCCGGGACCGATTTCCTACAATGAGCAGTTCTTC. It specifies CASSTSPGPISYNEQFF.

V and J are TRBV24-1 and TRBJ2-1; 13 bases map to TRBD2. The V and J ends lost 3 bases and 8 bases, in that order; junction bases with no gene match: 15. The CDR3 has 19 residues. Looked up from germline, CDR1 is KGHDR and CDR2 is SFDVKD. This chain's CDR3 is CATSDPGLAGKRGLYEQFF. The CDR3 DNA reads as TGTGCCACCAGTGATCCGGGACTAGCGGGAAAAAGGGGTCTCTATGAGCAGTTCTTC.

The CDR3 sequence is CASSLYQGADEAFF. CDR3 DNA sequence: TGTGCCAGCAGTCTCTACCAGGGGGCTGATGAAGCTTTCTTT. The J gene is TRBJ1-1, the V gene TRBV28, with 8 bases identical to TRBD1. The germline V gene has CDR1 MDHEN and CDR2 SYDVKM. This CDR3 comprises 14 residues. V dropped 5 bases and J dropped 7; count of bases not matched to a gene: 9.

This chain connects TRBV7-6 to TRBJ1-1; D is unclear. V lost 1 base, J lost 5 bases, and 8 bases lay in between. Germline V CDR1 and CDR2: SGHVS, FNYEAQ. This CDR3 contains 13 residues. The CDR3 spells CASSLVGETEAFF. CDR3 in DNA: TGTGCCAGCAGCTTAGTCGGAGAGACTGAAGCTTTCTTT.

This clonotype is labeled medium-sized. J is TRBJ1-3 and V is TRBV20-1; D not certain. V lost 6 bases, J lost 0 bases, and 15 bases lay in between. Germline values: CDR1 DFQATT, CDR2 SNEGSKA (reference sequence). This CDR3 spans 15 amino acids. CDR3 DNA sequence: TGCAGTGCCAGGAGACGGGTAGGCTCTGGAAACACCATATATTTT. Encoded protein: CSARRRVGSGNTIYF.

The chain couples TRBV4-2 to TRBJ1-1; D gene unclear. Germline CDR1 and CDR2: LGHNA and YNFKEQ. The CDR3 runs 14 residues. V gave up 3 bases and J gave up 1 base, with 9 bases separating them. This CDR3 is CASSQVKENTEAFF. The DNA of the CDR3 is TGTGCCAGCAGCCAGGTTAAGGAGAACACTGAAGCTTTCTTT.

The V and J genes are TRBV20-1 and TRBJ2-6; TRBD2 matches at 7 bases. V lost 1 base to trimming and J lost 1 base; unmatched junction nucleotides: 7. Germline V CDR1 and CDR2: DFQATT, SNEGSKA (reference sequence). There are 17 residues in the CDR3. CDR3 amino acids: CSARGGGSGSGANVLTF. Here the CDR3 DNA reads TGCAGTGCTAGAGGTGGCGGGAGCGGGTCTGGGGCCAACGTCCTGACTTTC.

As DNA, the CDR3 is TGTGCCAGCGGGCTATATGGCTACACCTTC. Translated: CASGLYGYTF. The chain has TRBV6-2 or TRBV6-3 and TRBJ1-2; D is ambiguous. Trimming removed 8 bases at V and 5 bases at J, with 6 bases between. This CDR3 is built from 10 residues. Germline V gene data show CDR1 as MNHEY and CDR2 as SVGEGT.

The CDR3 is CSVGTGGYYEQYF. The CDR3 bases are TGCAGCGTAGGGACAGGGGGTTACTACGAGCAGTACTTC. The chain has TRBV29-1 and TRBJ2-7; TRBD1 matches at 11 bases. The CDR3 extends over 13 amino acids. V was clipped by 6 bases and J by 3 bases; unmatched bases: 4. Germline CDR1 and CDR2: SQVTM and ANQGSEA.

This rearrangement joins TRBV4-2 to TRBJ1-6; TRBD1 is a possible D gene (6 bases). V was cut by 1 base and J by 7 bases, with 11 bases left in between. Germline loops: CDR1 LGHNA, CDR2 YNFKEQ. This CDR3 has 15 residues. As DNA, the CDR3 is TGTGCCAGCAGCCAAGGGACAGACCCAAATTCACCCCTCCACTTT. Its translation: CASSQGTDPNSPLHF.